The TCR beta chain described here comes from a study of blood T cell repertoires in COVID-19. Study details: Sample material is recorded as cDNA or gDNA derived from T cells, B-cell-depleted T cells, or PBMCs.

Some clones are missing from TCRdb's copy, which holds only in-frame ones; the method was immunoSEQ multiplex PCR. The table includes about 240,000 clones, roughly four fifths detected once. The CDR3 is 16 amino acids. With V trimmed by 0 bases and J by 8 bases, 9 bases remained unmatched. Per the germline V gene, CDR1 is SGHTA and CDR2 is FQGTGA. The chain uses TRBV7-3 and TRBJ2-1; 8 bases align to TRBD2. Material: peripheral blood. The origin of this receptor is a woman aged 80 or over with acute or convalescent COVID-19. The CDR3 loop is CASSLTGGLVTDEQFF. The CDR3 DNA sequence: TGTGCCAGCAGCTTAACAGGGGGACTAGTAACCGATGAGCAGTTCTTC.